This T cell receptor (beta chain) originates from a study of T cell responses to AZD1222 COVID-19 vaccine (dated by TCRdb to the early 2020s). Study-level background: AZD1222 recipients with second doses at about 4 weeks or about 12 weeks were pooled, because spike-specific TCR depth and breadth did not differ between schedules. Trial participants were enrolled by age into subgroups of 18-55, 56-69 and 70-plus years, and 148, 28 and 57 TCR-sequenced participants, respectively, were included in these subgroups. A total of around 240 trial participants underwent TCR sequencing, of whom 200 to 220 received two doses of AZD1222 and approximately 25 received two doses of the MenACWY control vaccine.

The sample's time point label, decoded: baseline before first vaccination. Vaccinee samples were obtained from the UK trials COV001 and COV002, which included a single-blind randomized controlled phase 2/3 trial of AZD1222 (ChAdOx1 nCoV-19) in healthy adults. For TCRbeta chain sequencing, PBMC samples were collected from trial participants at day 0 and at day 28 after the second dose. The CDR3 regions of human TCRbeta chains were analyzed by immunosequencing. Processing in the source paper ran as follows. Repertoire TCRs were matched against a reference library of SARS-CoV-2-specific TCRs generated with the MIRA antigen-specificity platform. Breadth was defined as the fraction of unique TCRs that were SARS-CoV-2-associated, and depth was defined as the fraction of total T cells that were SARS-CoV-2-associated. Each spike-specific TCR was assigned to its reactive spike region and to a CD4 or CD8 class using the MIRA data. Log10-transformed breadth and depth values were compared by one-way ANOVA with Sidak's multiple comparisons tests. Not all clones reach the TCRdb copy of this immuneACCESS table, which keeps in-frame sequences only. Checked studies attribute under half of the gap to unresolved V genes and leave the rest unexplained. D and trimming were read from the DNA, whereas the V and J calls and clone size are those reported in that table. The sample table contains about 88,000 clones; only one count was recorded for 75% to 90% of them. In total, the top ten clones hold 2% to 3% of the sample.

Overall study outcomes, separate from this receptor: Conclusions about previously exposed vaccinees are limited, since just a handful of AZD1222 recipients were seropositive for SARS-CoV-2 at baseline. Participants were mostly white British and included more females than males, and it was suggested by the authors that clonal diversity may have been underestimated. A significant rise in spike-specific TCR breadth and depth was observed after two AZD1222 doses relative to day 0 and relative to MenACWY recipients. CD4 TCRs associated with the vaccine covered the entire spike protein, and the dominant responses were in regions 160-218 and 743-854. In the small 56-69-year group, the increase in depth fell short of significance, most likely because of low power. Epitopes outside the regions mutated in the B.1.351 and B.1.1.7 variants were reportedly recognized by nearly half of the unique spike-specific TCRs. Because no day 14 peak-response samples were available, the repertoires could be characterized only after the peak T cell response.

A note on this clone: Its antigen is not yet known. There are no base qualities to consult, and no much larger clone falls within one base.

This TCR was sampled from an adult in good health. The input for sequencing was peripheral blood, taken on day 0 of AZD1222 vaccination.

The DNA is TGCAGCGTTGAAGAGGGATTTGGGTTCTTGGTCCCTGGAGCCAGCTATGGCTACACCTTC. The encoded protein is CSVEEGFGFLVPGASYGYTF. The sequence joins TRBV29-1 to TRBJ1-2; too little of a D gene remains to name it. V is reduced by 0 bases and J by 4 bases, leaving a spacing of 30 bases between them. CDR1 and CDR2 are read off the germline V gene as SQVTM and ANQGSEA. The CDR3 runs 20 residues from the cysteine to the phenylalanine. Only the CDR3 region is kept as DNA, spanning 60 bases read in frame from base 1.